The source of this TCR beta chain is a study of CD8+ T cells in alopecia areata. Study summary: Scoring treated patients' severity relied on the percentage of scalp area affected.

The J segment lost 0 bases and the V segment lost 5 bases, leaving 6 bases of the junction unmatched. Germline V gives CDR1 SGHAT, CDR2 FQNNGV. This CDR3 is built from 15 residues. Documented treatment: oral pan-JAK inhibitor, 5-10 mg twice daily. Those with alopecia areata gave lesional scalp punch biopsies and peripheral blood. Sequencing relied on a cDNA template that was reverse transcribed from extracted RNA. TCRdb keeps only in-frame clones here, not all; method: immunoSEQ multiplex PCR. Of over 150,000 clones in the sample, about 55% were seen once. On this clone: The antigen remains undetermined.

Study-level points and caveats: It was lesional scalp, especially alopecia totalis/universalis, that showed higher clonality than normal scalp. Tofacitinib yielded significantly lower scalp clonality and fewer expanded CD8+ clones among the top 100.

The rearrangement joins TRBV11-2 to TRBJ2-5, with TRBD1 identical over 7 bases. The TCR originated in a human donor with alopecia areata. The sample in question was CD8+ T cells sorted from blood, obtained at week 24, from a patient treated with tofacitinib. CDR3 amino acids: CASSPPGQDQETQYF. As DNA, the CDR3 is TGTGCCAGCAGCCCGCCTGGACAGGACCAAGAGACCCAGTACTTC.